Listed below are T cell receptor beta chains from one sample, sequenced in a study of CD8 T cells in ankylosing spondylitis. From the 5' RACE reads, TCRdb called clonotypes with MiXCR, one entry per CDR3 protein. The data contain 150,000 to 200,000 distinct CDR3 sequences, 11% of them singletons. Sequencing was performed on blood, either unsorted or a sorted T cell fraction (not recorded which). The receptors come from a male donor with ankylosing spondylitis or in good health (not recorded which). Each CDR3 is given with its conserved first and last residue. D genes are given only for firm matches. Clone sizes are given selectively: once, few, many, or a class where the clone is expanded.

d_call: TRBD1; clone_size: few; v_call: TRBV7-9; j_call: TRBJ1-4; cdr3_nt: TGTGCCAGCAGCTTAGCGGACAGGGGCAGTGAAAAACTGTTTTTT; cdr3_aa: CASSLADRGSEKLFF
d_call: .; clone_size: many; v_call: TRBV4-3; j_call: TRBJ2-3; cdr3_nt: TGCGCCAGCAGCCAAGAGGCAGATACGCAGTATTTT; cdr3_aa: CASSQEADTQYF
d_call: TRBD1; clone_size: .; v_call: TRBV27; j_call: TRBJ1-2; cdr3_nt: TGTGCCACAAGGACAGGGAGGGGATATGGCTACACCTTC; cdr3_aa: CATRTGRGYGYTF
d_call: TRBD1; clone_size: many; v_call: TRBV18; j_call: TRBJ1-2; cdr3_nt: TGTGCCAGCTCACCTTCAGGGGGCAAATTCACCTATGGCTACACCTTC; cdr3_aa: CASSPSGGKFTYGYTF
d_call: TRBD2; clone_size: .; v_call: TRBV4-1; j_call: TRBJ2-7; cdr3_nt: TGCGCCAGCAGCCAAACGACTAGCGGGAGCACCTACGAGCAGTACTTC; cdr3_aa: CASSQTTSGSTYEQYF
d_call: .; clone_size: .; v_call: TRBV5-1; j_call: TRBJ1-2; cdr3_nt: TGCGCCAGCAGAAATACAGAGAACTATGGCTACACCTTC; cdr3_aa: CASRNTENYGYTF
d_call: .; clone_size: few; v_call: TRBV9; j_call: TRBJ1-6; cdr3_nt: TGTGCCAGCAGCGTGGGGGAATATAATTCACCCCTCCACTTT; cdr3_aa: CASSVGEYNSPLHF
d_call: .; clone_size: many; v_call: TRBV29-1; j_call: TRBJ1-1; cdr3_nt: TGCAGCGTACGATCCGTTGCAAGCACTGAAGCTTTCTTT; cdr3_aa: CSVRSVASTEAFF
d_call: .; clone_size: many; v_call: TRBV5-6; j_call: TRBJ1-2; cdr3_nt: TGTGCCAGCAGCCGCGGACAAGATGGCTACACCTTC; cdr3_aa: CASSRGQDGYTF
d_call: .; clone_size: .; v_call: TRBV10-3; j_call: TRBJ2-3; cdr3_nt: TGTGCCATCAGTGGAGAAAGAGCAGATACGCAGTATTTT; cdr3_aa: CAISGERADTQYF
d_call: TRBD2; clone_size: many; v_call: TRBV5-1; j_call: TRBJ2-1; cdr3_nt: TGCGCCAGCAGCTCAAGACCGGGACTAGCGGGAGCGACTGAGCAGTTCTTC; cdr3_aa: CASSSRPGLAGATEQFF
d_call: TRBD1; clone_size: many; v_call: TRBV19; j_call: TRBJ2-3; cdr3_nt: TGTGCCAGTAGTATTTTCTACAGGGGGCGCACAGATACGCAGTATTTT; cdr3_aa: CASSIFYRGRTDTQYF
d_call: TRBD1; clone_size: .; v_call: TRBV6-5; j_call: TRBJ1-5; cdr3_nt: TGTGCCAGCAGTTACCCTATACAGGGGGAAGACAATCAGCCCCAGCATTTT; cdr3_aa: CASSYPIQGEDNQPQHF
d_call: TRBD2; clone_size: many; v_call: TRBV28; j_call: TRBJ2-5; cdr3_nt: TGTGCCAGCAGTTGGGGTAGCGGGGGTAGGAAGACCCAGTACTTC; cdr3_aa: CASSWGSGGRKTQYF
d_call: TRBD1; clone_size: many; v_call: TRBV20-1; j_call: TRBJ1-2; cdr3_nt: TGCAGTGCTGCTCCTCGGGACAGGGGTCCGGATGGAGGCTACACCTTC; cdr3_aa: CSAAPRDRGPDGGYTF
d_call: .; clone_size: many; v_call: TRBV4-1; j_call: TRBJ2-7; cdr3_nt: TGCGCCAGCAGCCAATACGACAGCTACGAGCAGTACTTC; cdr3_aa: CASSQYDSYEQYF
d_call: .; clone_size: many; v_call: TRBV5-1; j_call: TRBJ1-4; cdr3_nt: TGCGCCAGCAGCTTGGGAGGGTCTACAGGTGCAACTAATGAAAAACTGTTTTTT; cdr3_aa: CASSLGGSTGATNEKLFF
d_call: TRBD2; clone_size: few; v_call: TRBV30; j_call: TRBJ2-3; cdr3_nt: TGTGCCTGGAGTGTAGCGGGAAAATCCACAGATACGCAGTATTTT; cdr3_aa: CAWSVAGKSTDTQYF
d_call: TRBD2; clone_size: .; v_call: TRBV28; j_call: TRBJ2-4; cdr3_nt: TGTGCCACCTCCCGGGCGGGGGGGCGTTCCATTCAGTACTTC; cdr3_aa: CATSRAGGRSIQYF
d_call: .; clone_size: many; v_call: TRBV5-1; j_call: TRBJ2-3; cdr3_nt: TGCGCCAGCAGCGCTGAAGGTCGACTTGCAACAGATACGCAGTATTTT; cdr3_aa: CASSAEGRLATDTQYF
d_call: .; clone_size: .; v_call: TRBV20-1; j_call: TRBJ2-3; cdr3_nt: TGCAGTGCTTCAACGGGATCAGATACGCAGTATTTT; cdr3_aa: CSASTGSDTQYF
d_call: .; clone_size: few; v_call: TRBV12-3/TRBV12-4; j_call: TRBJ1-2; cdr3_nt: TGTGCCAGTGGCGGGGGAGGTCCACCTCTTAACTATGGCTACACCTTC; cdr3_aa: CASGGGGPPLNYGYTF
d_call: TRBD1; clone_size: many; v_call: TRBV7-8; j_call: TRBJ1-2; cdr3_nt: TGTGCCAGCAGCTTTACGGGACAGGGTTCCTATGGCTACACCTTC; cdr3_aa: CASSFTGQGSYGYTF
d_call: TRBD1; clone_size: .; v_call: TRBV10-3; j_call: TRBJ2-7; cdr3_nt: TGTGCCACTACCTCGGGACAGGGGAGCTCCTACGAGCAGTACTTC; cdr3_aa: CATTSGQGSSYEQYF
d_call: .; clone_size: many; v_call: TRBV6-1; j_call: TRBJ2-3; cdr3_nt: TGTGCCAGCAGTGACAGGGTAGGAGATACGCAGTATTTT; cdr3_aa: CASSDRVGDTQYF